These 12 T cell receptor beta chains were all obtained from the same sample, sequenced in a study of blood T cell repertoires in COVID-19. Clones were read by immunoSEQ multiplex PCR, and TCRdb kept only the in-frame ones, dropping some. The sample consists of approximately 220,000 clones, approximately 84% of them appearing once. Sequencing used peripheral blood. Source of these receptors: a man in his fifties or sixties with acute or convalescent COVID-19.

The chain links TRBV4-2 to TRBJ2-7; 9 nucleotides align to TRBD1. The V gene's germline CDR1 is LGHNA and CDR2 YNFKEQ. J was trimmed by 2 bases and V by 4 bases; bases with no gene match: 12. The CDR3 is made up of 17 amino acids. CDR3 sequence (DNA): TGTGCCAGCAGCCCCCACGGATGGGACAGGGTGGCCTACGAGCAGTACTTC. It is translated as CASSPHGWDRVAYEQYF.

V and J are TRBV18 and TRBJ1-6; possibly TRBD1 for D (5 bases). Germline assignment: CDR1 KGHSH and CDR2 LQKENI. Trimming removed 1 base from V and 6 bases from J, with 10 bases in between. The CDR3 has 15 amino acids. CDR3 in DNA: TGTGCCAGCTCACCACGCGACAGCCGTAATTCACCCCTCCACTTT. Its protein product is CASSPRDSRNSPLHF.

The chain employs TRBV5-6 and TRBJ2-5; D may be TRBD1 (6 bases). The CDR3 is made up of 15 amino acids. The V gene's germline CDR1 is SGHDT and CDR2 YYEEEE. The germline V and J ends were trimmed by 2 bases and 1 base, with 12 bases remaining between them. This CDR3 is CASSFWGQGQETQYF. The CDR3, as DNA: TGTGCCAGCAGCTTCTGGGGGCAGGGCCAAGAGACCCAGTACTTC.

The chain is built from TRBV7-8 and TRBJ1-1; 10 bases are a match to TRBD1. Trimming removed 4 bases from V and 6 bases from J; junction bases left unmatched: 5. CDR3 size: 14 residues. Germline assignment: CDR1 SGHVS and CDR2 FQNEAQ. The DNA of the CDR3 is TGTGCCAGCAGCTACCGTGGACAGGGGGCTGAAGCTTTCTTT. Translated, it gives CASSYRGQGAEAFF.

This sequence joins TRBV4-1 and TRBJ1-1; D unclear. Germline CDR1 and CDR2: MGHRA and YSYEKL. CDR3 length equals 14 residues. V was cut by 0 bases and J by 0 bases, with 5 bases left in between. The CDR3 here is CASSQERVNTEAFF. The CDR3 DNA follows: TGCGCCAGCAGCCAAGAGAGAGTGAACACTGAAGCTTTCTTT.

The chain employs TRBV10-2 and TRBJ1-1; D is undetermined. Deletions cut 7 bases from V and 1 base from J, with 10 bases between. The CDR3 consists of 13 residues. Germline CDR1 and CDR2: WSHSY and SAAADI. CDR3 bases: TGCGCCAGCAAAGCATCCGGGAACACTGAAGCTTTCTTT. Encoded protein: CASKASGNTEAFF.

The CDR3 region has the DNA TGTGCCAGCAGCCCCGGGGAGGTCTTTAGCAATCAGCCCCAGCATTTT. Its translation: CASSPGEVFSNQPQHF. V usage is TRBV6-2 or TRBV6-3 and J usage is TRBJ1-5; D remains ambiguous. This CDR3 region has 16 residues. The germline V gene has CDR1 MNHEY and CDR2 SVGEGT. Trimming shortened V by 6 bases and J by 0 bases, and 15 bases separated the two germline ends.

The chain employs TRBV29-1 and TRBJ1-1; D remains ambiguous. The V and J ends lost 4 bases and 1 base respectively, with 10 bases between them. Germline V CDR1 and CDR2: SQVTM, ANQGSEA. CDR3 length: 13 amino acids. The CDR3 is CSVAPGSNTEAFF. CDR3 bases: TGCAGCGTTGCCCCCGGGTCGAACACTGAAGCTTTCTTT.

The chain couples TRBV27 to TRBJ1-1; D is ambiguous. V lost 4 bases and J 5 bases, leaving 11 bases between the germline ends. CDR3 length: 13 amino acids. Germline loops: CDR1 MNHEY, CDR2 SMNVEV (reference sequence). The CDR3 nucleotides are TGTGCCAGCAGTTCCACTCGGGAGACTGAAGCTTTCTTT. It encodes CASSSTRETEAFF.

The gene calls are TRBV19 and TRBJ2-7, with D perhaps matching TRBD1 (5 bases). Trimming removed 3 bases at V and 0 bases at J, with 15 bases between. This CDR3 spans 16 amino acids. The V gene's germline CDR1 is LNHDA and CDR2 SQIVND (reference sequence). CDR3 sequence: CASSIFGTGRSYEQYF. For the CDR3, the DNA is TGTGCCAGTAGTATCTTCGGAACAGGACGCTCCTACGAGCAGTACTTC.

The chain is built from TRBV15 and TRBJ1-6; no clear D. The germline V and J ends were trimmed by 2 bases and 9 bases, with 17 bases remaining between them. The length of the CDR3 is 16 residues. Germline CDR1 LNHNV, CDR2 YYDKDF (reference sequence). The CDR3 DNA is TGTGCCACCAGCAGATCTTTGGACGGAGGAAGTTCACCCCTCCACTTT. Protein sequence: CATSRSLDGGSSPLHF.

This clone has just a few counts. The chain uses TRBV11-2 and TRBJ1-5, with D maybe TRBD1 (5 bases). There are 13 residues in the CDR3. V was shortened by 4 bases and J by 7 bases, with 11 bases between the two germline ends. The germline CDR1 and CDR2 sequences are SGHAT and FQNNGV. In DNA form, the CDR3 reads TGTGCCAGCAGCTCGGACATTGTGCAGCCCCAGCATTTT. This gives the protein CASSSDIVQPQHF.